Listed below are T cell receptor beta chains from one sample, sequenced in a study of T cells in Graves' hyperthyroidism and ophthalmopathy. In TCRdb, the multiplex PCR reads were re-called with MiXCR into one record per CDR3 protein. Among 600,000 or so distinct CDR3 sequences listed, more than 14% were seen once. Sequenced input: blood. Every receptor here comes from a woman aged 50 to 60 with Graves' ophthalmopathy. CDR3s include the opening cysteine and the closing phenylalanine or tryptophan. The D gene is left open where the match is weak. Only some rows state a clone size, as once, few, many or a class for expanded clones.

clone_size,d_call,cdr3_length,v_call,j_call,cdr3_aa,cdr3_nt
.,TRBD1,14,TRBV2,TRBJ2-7,CASDFRQGPYEQYF,TGTGCCAGCGACTTCCGACAGGGCCCCTACGAGCAGTACTTC
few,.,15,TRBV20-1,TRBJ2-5,CSARVWGRPKETQYF,TGCAGTGCTAGAGTTTGGGGGAGACCAAAAGAGACCCAGTACTTC
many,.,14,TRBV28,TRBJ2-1,CASSPPISYNEQFF,TGTGCCAGCAGTCCTCCTATCTCCTACAATGAGCAGTTCTTC
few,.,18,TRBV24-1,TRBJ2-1,CATSDWDGQSSSYNEQFF,TGTGCCACCAGTGACTGGGACGGCCAGAGCAGCTCCTACAATGAGCAGTTCTTC
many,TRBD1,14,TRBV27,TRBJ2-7,CASKHTGGSYEQYF,TGTGCCAGTAAACATACAGGGGGCTCCTACGAGCAGTACTTC
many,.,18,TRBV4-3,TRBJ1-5,CASSQGWRPQVSNQPQHF,TGCGCCAGCAGCCAAGGATGGCGTCCACAGGTTAGCAATCAGCCCCAGCATTTT
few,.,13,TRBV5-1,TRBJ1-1,CAGREAVNTEAFF,TGCGCCGGCAGAGAGGCAGTGAACACTGAAGCTTTCTTT
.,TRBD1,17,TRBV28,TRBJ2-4,CASSTPGQGVVSNIQYF,TGTGCCAGCAGTACCCCGGGACAGGGGGTGGTCTCGAACATTCAGTACTTC
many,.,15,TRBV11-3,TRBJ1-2,CASSLRFQGDYGYTF,TGTGCCAGCAGCTTACGCTTCCAGGGTGACTATGGCTACACCTTC
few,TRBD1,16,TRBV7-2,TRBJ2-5,CASSIHLGTGLETQYF,TGTGCCAGCAGCATCCACCTCGGGACAGGGTTAGAGACCCAGTACTTC
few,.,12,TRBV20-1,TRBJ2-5,CSASGSSETQYF,TGCAGTGCTAGCGGGAGTTCGGAGACCCAGTACTTC
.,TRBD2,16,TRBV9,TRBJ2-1,CASSPRTSGPNNEQFF,TGTGCCAGCAGCCCCCGGACTAGCGGGCCCAACAATGAGCAGTTCTTC
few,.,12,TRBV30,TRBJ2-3,CAWSFKRDTQYF,TGTGCCTGGAGTTTTAAAAGGGATACGCAGTATTTT
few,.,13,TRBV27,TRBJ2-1,CASSSGVKNEQFF,TGTGCCAGCAGTTCGGGAGTCAAGAATGAGCAGTTCTTC
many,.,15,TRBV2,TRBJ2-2,CASSDGRSYTGELFF,TGTGCCAGCAGTGACGGGAGATCGTACACCGGGGAGCTGTTTTTT
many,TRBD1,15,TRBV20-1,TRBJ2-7,CSARGTGGVSYEQYF,TGCAGTGCTAGAGGGACAGGGGGCGTTAGCTACGAGCAGTACTTC
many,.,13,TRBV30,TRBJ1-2,CAWSTPGGRGYTF,TGTGCCTGGAGTACACCCGGGGGTAGGGGCTACACCTTC
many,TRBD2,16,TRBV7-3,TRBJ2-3,CASSQGTSGSTDTQYF,TGTGCCAGCAGCCAAGGGACTAGCGGAAGCACAGATACGCAGTATTTT
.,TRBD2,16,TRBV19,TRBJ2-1,CASSVRTSGSYNEQFF,TGTGCCAGTAGTGTTAGGACTAGCGGGAGTTACAATGAGCAGTTCTTC
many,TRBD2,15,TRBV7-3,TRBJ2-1,CASSLRSGSLHEQFF,TGTGCCAGCAGCTTACGGAGCGGGAGCCTGCATGAGCAGTTCTTC
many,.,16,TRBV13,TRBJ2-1,CASSSHRATGYNEQFF,TGTGCCAGCAGCTCACACAGGGCTACGGGATACAATGAGCAGTTCTTC
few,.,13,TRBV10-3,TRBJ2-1,CAISELPNDEQFF,TGTGCCATCAGTGAGTTACCAAACGATGAGCAGTTCTTC
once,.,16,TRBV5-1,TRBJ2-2,CASSLRLSGNTGELFF,TGCGCCAGCAGCCTGCGCCTAAGCGGTAACACCGGGGAGCTGTTTTTT
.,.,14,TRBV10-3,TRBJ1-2,CAISVGANNYGYTF,TGTGCCATCAGTGTTGGGGCCAATAACTATGGCTACACCTTC
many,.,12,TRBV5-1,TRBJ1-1,CASSRDRAEAFF,TGCGCCAGCAGCCGCGACAGAGCTGAAGCTTTCTTT
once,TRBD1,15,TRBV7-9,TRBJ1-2,CASSLGTGAGYGYTF,TGTGCCAGCAGCTTAGGGACAGGGGCGGGCTATGGCTACACCTTC
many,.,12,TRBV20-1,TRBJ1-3,CSARGPGNTIYF,TGCAGTGCTAGGGGCCCCGGAAACACCATATATTTT
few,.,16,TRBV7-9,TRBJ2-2,CASSLSSGGDTGELFF,TGTGCCAGCAGCTTATCTTCGGGCGGAGACACCGGGGAGCTGTTTTTT
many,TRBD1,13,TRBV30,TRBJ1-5,CAWSGQGVQPQHF,TGTGCCTGGAGCGGACAGGGGGTTCAGCCCCAGCATTTT
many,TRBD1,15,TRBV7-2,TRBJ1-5,CASSLEQGVYQPQHF,TGTGCCAGCAGCTTAGAGCAGGGGGTTTATCAGCCCCAGCATTTT
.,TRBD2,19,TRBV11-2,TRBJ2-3,CASSQEGIDGGGGTDTQYF,TGCGCCAGCAGCCAAGAAGGGATAGACGGCGGGGGAGGGACAGATACGCAGTATTTT
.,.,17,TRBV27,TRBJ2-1,CASGKTQDWNRYNEQFF,TGTGCCAGCGGCAAAACCCAGGACTGGAACCGTTACAATGAGCAGTTCTTC
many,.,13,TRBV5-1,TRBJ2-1,CASSLQGGSEQFF,TGCGCCAGCAGCCTCCAAGGGGGGAGTGAGCAGTTCTTC
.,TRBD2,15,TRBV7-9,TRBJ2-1,CASSLGGVSGTEQFF,TGTGCCAGCAGCTTAGGGGGGGTTAGCGGGACTGAGCAGTTCTTC
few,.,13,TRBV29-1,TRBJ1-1,CSVKGQTFTEAFF,TGCAGCGTCAAGGGACAAACGTTTACTGAAGCTTTCTTT
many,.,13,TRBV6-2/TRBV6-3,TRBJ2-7,CASSYLSRYEQYF,TGTGCCAGCAGTTACCTTAGCCGTTACGAGCAGTACTTC
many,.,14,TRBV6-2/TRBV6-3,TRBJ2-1,CASRSGVNSNEQFF,TGTGCCAGCAGAAGTGGGGTAAATTCCAATGAGCAGTTCTTC
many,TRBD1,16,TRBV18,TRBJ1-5,CASSPTTGGPDQPQHF,TGTGCCAGCTCACCCACTACAGGGGGCCCGGATCAGCCCCAGCATTTT
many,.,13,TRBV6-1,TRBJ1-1,CASRAGLIAEAFF,TGTGCCAGCAGGGCGGGGCTTATCGCTGAAGCTTTCTTT
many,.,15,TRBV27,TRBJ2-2,CASTLPGSGTGELFF,TGTGCCAGCACCCTCCCGGGTAGCGGAACCGGGGAGCTGTTTTTT
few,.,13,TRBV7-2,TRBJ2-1,CASSWATHNEQFF,TGTGCCAGTAGTTGGGCCACACACAATGAGCAGTTCTTC
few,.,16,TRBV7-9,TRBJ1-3,CASSSRTASSGNTIYF,TGTGCCAGCAGCTCCCGGACGGCAAGCTCTGGAAACACCATATATTTT
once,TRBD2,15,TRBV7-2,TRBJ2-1,CASSLGRLAGVRPFF,TGTGCCAGCAGCTTAGGTAGACTAGCGGGAGTTAGGCCGTTCTTC
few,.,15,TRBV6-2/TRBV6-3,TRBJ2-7,CASSSPWSGVYEQYF,TGTGCCAGCAGTTCCCCCTGGAGCGGAGTTTACGAGCAGTACTTC
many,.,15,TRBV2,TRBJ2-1,CASSDDSGSYNEQFF,TGTGCCAGCAGTGACGATAGCGGTTCCTACAATGAGCAGTTCTTC
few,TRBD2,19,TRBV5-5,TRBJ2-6,CASSLLGRGRAAGANVLTF,TGTGCCAGCAGCTTGTTGGGGCGGGGGAGGGCCGCTGGGGCCAACGTCCTGACTTTC
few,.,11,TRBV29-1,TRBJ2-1,CSANSDNEQFF,TGCAGCGCCAATAGCGACAATGAGCAGTTCTTC
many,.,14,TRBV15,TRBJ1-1,CATSRDLVGTEAFF,TGTGCCACCAGCAGAGATTTGGTGGGCACTGAAGCTTTCTTT
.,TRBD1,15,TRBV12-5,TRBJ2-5,CASGLLTGAGETQYF,TGTGCTAGTGGTTTATTAACAGGGGCGGGAGAGACCCAGTACTTC
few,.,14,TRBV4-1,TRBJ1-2,CASSQDGGNYGYTF,TGCGCCAGCAGCCAAGATGGGGGAAACTATGGCTACACCTTC
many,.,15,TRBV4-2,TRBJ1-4,CASSPFGRENEKLFF,TGTGCCAGCAGCCCCTTTGGGCGGGAGAATGAAAAACTGTTTTTT
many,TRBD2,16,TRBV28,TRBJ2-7,CASSLRGATTSYEQYF,TGTGCCAGCAGTTTGCGGGGGGCTACCACCTCCTACGAGCAGTACTTC